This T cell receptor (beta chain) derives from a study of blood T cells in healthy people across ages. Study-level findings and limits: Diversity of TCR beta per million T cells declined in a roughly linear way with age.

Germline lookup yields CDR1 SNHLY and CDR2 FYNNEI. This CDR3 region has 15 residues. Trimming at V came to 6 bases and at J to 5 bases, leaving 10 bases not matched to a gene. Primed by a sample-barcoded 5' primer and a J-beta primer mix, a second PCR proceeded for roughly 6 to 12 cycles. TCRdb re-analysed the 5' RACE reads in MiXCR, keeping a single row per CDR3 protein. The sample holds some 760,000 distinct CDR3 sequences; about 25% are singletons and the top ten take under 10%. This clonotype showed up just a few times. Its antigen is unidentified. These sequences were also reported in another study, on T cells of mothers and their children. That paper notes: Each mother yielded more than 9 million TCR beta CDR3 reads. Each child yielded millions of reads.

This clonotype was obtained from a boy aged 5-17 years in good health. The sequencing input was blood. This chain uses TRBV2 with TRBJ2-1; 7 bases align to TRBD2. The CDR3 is CASRAEAGDNNEQFF. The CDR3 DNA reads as TGTGCCAGCAGAGCAGAGGCGGGGGATAACAATGAGCAGTTCTTC. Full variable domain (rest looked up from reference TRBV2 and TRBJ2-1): EPEVTQTPSHQVTQMGQEVILRCVPISNHLYFYWYRQILGQKVEFLVSFYNNEISEKSEIFDDQFSVERPDGSNFTLKIRSTKLEDSAMYFCASRAEAGDNNEQFFGPGTRLTVL.